The entry that follows covers one TCR beta chain sequence. This sample was taken from a study of blood T cell repertoires in COVID-19. Study details: The cDNA or gDNA used as material had been derived from T cells, B-cell-depleted T cells, or PBMCs.

Original methodology: Reference gene primer amplification gave estimated nucleated cell counts. Here immunoSEQ multiplex PCR was the method, and the copy in TCRdb shows in-frame clones only, minus some. That table supplies the V and J calls and clone size; D and trimming were determined from the DNA. This sample carries 75,000 to 95,000 clones, 84% of them seen once, and the ten largest clones take about 25%. CDR1 is MNHEY and CDR2 is SMNVEV in the germline V gene (reference sequence). V dropped 4 bases and J dropped 1; count of bases not matched to a gene: 9. The CDR3 consists of 19 residues. The V gene is TRBV27, the J gene TRBJ2-3; 15 nucleotides match TRBD2. The sample taken for sequencing was peripheral blood. This receptor was taken from a man in his 60s with acute or convalescent COVID-19. The CDR3 DNA follows: TGTGCCAGCAGTTCGCGGACTAGCGGGGGGGCCTTGGGCACAGATACGCAGTATTTT. It encodes CASSSRTSGGALGTDTQYF.